The rows below give T cell receptor beta chains drawn from one sample of a study of cytomegalovirus exposure and HLA in healthy donors. Clones were sequenced by immunoSEQ multiplex PCR, and TCRdb holds only the in-frame ones, with some missing. The sample lists about 58,000 clones; under 95% were seen once. The specimen sequenced was PBMCs. These receptors came from a young man in good health and CMV-seronegative. Both conserved end residues are trimmed from each CDR3. The D gene is left open where the match is weak. The size field is filled for only some rows; it gives once, few, many or a size class.

CDR3 length: 12
D gene: NA
clone size: few
V gene: TRBV5-1
J gene: TRBJ2-3
CDR3 protein: ASSLVAGRNTQY

CDR3 length: 12
D gene: TRBD2
clone size: NA
V gene: TRBV11-2
J gene: TRBJ2-7
CDR3 protein: ASSLGLAEYEQY

CDR3 length: 16
D gene: TRBD2
clone size: NA
V gene: TRBV30
J gene: TRBJ2-1
CDR3 protein: AWSVLGRRAGGANEQF

CDR3 length: 14
D gene: NA
clone size: once
V gene: TRBV28
J gene: TRBJ2-1
CDR3 protein: ASSSPAGRGYNEQF

CDR3 length: 12
D gene: NA
clone size: NA
V gene: TRBV9
J gene: TRBJ2-3
CDR3 protein: ASSVASSADTQY

CDR3 length: 15
D gene: TRBD2
clone size: NA
V gene: TRBV4-2
J gene: TRBJ2-3
CDR3 protein: ASSQDPLAGDSDTQY

CDR3 length: 12
D gene: NA
clone size: NA
V gene: TRBV10-3
J gene: TRBJ2-2
CDR3 protein: AISDRTNTGELF

CDR3 length: 11
D gene: NA
clone size: once
V gene: TRBV30
J gene: TRBJ1-5
CDR3 protein: AFSREDGQPQH

CDR3 length: 14
D gene: NA
clone size: NA
V gene: TRBV6-1
J gene: TRBJ2-3
CDR3 protein: ASSAQEGGGSDTQY

CDR3 length: 15
D gene: TRBD2
clone size: NA
V gene: TRBV11-3
J gene: TRBJ2-1
CDR3 protein: ASSPIWRESSYNEQF

CDR3 length: 15
D gene: NA
clone size: NA
V gene: TRBV21-1
J gene: TRBJ2-1
CDR3 protein: ASSKMTSGKRYNEQF

CDR3 length: 12
D gene: NA
clone size: NA
V gene: TRBV5-1
J gene: TRBJ2-2
CDR3 protein: ASSTGVGAGELF

CDR3 length: 14
D gene: TRBD2
clone size: NA
V gene: TRBV4-1
J gene: TRBJ2-7
CDR3 protein: ASSQWSSGLGYEQY

CDR3 length: 12
D gene: NA
clone size: NA
V gene: TRBV6-1
J gene: TRBJ2-7
CDR3 protein: ASSITAFTMEQY

CDR3 length: 14
D gene: TRBD2
clone size: NA
V gene: TRBV7-8
J gene: TRBJ2-3
CDR3 protein: ASSLRTSGSKDTQY

CDR3 length: 12
D gene: NA
clone size: once
V gene: TRBV18
J gene: TRBJ1-5
CDR3 protein: ASSPPQGNQPQH

CDR3 length: 13
D gene: NA
clone size: NA
V gene: TRBV28
J gene: TRBJ1-3
CDR3 protein: ASSHGGTSGNTIY

CDR3 length: 12
D gene: TRBD1
clone size: NA
V gene: TRBV11-2
J gene: TRBJ1-2
CDR3 protein: ASSLEDRVYGYT

CDR3 length: 11
D gene: NA
clone size: few
V gene: TRBV19
J gene: TRBJ2-1
CDR3 protein: ASQPGTWNEQF

CDR3 length: 9
D gene: NA
clone size: NA
V gene: TRBV28
J gene: TRBJ1-2
CDR3 protein: ASSSLYGYT

CDR3 length: 9
D gene: TRBD2
clone size: NA
V gene: TRBV12-5
J gene: TRBJ2-2
CDR3 protein: ASSGNGELF

CDR3 length: 13
D gene: TRBD1
clone size: NA
V gene: TRBV19
J gene: TRBJ1-3
CDR3 protein: ASNTGGFSGNTIY